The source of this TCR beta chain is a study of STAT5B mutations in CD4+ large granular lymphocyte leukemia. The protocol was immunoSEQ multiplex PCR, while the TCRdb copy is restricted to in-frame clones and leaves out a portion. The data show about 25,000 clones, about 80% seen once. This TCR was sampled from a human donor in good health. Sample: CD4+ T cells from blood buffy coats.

Here the CDR3 reads CASSYSVAPTNEKLFF. Written as DNA, the CDR3 is TGTGCCAGCAGTTACTCCGTGGCTCCAACTAATGAAAAACTGTTTTTT. The chain joins TRBV6-5 to TRBJ1-4, with unresolved D. This CDR3 has 16 amino acids. Germline assignment: CDR1 MNHEY and CDR2 SVGAGI. Deletions cut 0 bases from V and 0 bases from J, with 8 bases between.